This entry lists 10 T cell receptor beta chains sequenced from one sample in a study of blood T cells in healthy people across ages. A second about 7 to 11 cycle PCR used barcoded and J-beta primers. MiXCR, applied by TCRdb to the 5' RACE reads, yields one record per CDR3 protein. Here the sample spans over 1,500,000 distinct CDR3 sequences, around 48% being singletons. Input material: blood. The receptors here all came from a middle-aged woman in good health.

This chain uses TRBV4-2 with TRBJ1-6; 8 bases map to TRBD1. CDR1 is LGHNA, CDR2 YNFKEQ, per germline. Trimming cost V 0 bases and J 9 bases; bases outside gene matches: 4. The CDR3 runs to 15 residues. Written as DNA, the CDR3 is TGTGCCAGCAGCCAAGATTCAGGGGGCTCTTCACCCCTCCACTTT. This gives the protein CASSQDSGGSSPLHF.

This chain connects TRBV7-2 to TRBJ1-2; 9 positions match TRBD1. This CDR3 region has 17 residues. CDR1 is SGHTA, CDR2 FQGNSA, per germline. The V and J ends lost 1 base and 8 bases, in that order; junction bases with no gene match: 14. As DNA, the CDR3 is TGTGCCAGCAGCTTAGAGGGGGGACAGGGAGGAGCGGGCGGCTACACCTTC. Translation gives CASSLEGGQGGAGGYTF.

CDR3 DNA sequence: TGTGCCAGCAGCTCAACCGGGGGAACCACCTACAATGAGCAGTTCTTC. Amino acids: CASSSTGGTTYNEQFF. The rearrangement links TRBV7-2 to TRBJ2-1, with D tentatively TRBD2 (6 bases). The CDR3 totals 16 residues. The V and J ends lost 4 bases and 2 bases respectively, with 15 bases between them. Germline values: CDR1 SGHTA, CDR2 FQGNSA.

This chain connects TRBV20-1 to TRBJ2-5; TRBD2 aligns across 8 bases. This CDR3 has 15 residues. After removal of 7 bases from V and 7 bases from J, the junction contained 17 bases not matched to a gene. From germline, CDR1 is DFQATT and CDR2 SNEGSKA (reference sequence). CDR3 in DNA: TGCAGTGGAAAACTAGCGGCCGAGGGGAGGTGGACCCAGTACTTC. Translated, it gives CSGKLAAEGRWTQYF.

This clonotype was picked up a small number of times. The chain recombines TRBV7-2 with TRBJ2-3; D remains unclear. With 1 base removed from V and 5 bases from J, the gap between germline ends came to 7 bases. The CDR3 is 13 residues long. The germline CDR1 and CDR2 sequences are SGHTA and FQGNSA. The CDR3, as DNA: TGTGCCAGCAGCTTAGTGGGGATAGATACGCAGTATTTT. Translation gives CASSLVGIDTQYF.

The chain carries TRBV7-9 and TRBJ2-2; D might be TRBD1 (6 bases). Between the trimmed V and J ends, which lost 5 bases and 0 bases, there was a span of 13 bases. This CDR3 has 16 amino acids. Germline CDR1 SEHNR, CDR2 FQNEAQ (reference sequence). The CDR3 nucleotides read TGTGCCAGCAGCCCCTCGAGGGGGACGAACACCGGGGAGCTGTTTTTT. It is translated as CASSPSRGTNTGELFF.

The chain links TRBV20-1 to TRBJ2-3, with D possibly matching TRBD2 (5 bases). Per the germline V gene, CDR1 is DFQATT and CDR2 is SNEGSKA (reference sequence). V was shortened by 7 bases and J by 5 bases, with 10 bases between the two germline ends. The CDR3 totals 11 residues. Here the CDR3 DNA reads TGCAGTGAGCGGAGTGTAGATACGCAGTATTTT. Translation: CSERSVDTQYF.

The V call is TRBV7-2, the J call TRBJ2-1, with 13 bases lining up with TRBD2. Trimming cost V 5 bases and J 2 bases; bases outside gene matches: 12. The germline V gene has CDR1 SGHTA and CDR2 FQGNSA. This CDR3 contains 19 residues. The CDR3 is CASSPVPGLAGPTYNEQFF. The CDR3 coding sequence is TGTGCCAGCAGCCCTGTCCCGGGACTAGCGGGGCCCACCTACAATGAGCAGTTCTTC.

As concerns this clonotype: Because the CDR3's place on the DNA is in doubt, the DNA is left out and the CDR3 is given as listed by TCRdb. The chain links TRBV6-2 or TRBV6-3 to TRBJ2-5; the table's D call, TRBD1, was not checked against the DNA. Germline V gene sequence: CDR1 MNHEY, CDR2 SVGEGT. The CDR3 contains 19 residues when both ends are counted. The CDR3 loop is CASSQGDYGYTFGSGTQYF.

The rearrangement links TRBV7-6 to TRBJ1-2, with D possibly matching TRBD1 (5 bases). Trimming shortened V by 0 bases and J by 7 bases, and 15 bases separated the two germline ends. Germline V gives CDR1 SGHVS, CDR2 FNYEAQ. The CDR3 sequence is 15 residues long. The CDR3 DNA is TGTGCCAGCAGCTTAGCGGAGGAGGGGCGGGGTGGCTACACCTTC. Translation: CASSLAEEGRGGYTF.